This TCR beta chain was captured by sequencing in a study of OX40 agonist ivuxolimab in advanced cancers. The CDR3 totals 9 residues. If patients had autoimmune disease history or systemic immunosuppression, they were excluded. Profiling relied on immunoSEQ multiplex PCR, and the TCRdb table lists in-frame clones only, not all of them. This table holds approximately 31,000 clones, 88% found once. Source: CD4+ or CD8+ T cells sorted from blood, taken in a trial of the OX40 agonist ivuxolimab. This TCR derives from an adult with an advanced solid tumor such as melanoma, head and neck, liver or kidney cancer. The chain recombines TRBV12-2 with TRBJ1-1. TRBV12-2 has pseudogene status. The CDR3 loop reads CASRRGAFF. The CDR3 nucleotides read TGTGCAAGTCGCCGCGGGGCTTTCTTT.